The 17 T cell receptor beta chains below all came from one sample that was sequenced in a study of blood T cell repertoires in COVID-19. The method was immunoSEQ multiplex PCR; TCRdb's version includes in-frame clones alone and lacks a portion of them. The table includes approximately 75,000 clones, less than 90% detected once. Sequencing was carried out using peripheral blood. Receptors were obtained from a woman of 80 years or more with acute or convalescent COVID-19.

This chain uses TRBV27 with TRBJ1-2; 11 bases are a match to TRBD1. This CDR3 contains 14 residues. V was clipped by 4 bases and J by 6 bases; unmatched bases: 4. Per germline, CDR1 MNHEY and CDR2 SMNVEV (reference sequence). The DNA for the CDR3 is TGTGCCAGCAGTTCGGGACAGGGGGTGCATGGCTACACCTTC. It encodes CASSSGQGVHGYTF.

This chain uses TRBV6-5 with TRBJ1-1; D is ambiguous. Germline V gene data show CDR1 as MNHEY and CDR2 as SVGAGI. This CDR3 has 13 residues. V lost 6 bases and J 0 bases, leaving 8 bases between the germline ends. The chain's CDR3 is CASSTYLNTEAFF. For the CDR3, the DNA is TGTGCCAGCAGCACCTATCTGAACACTGAAGCTTTCTTT.

This clone was counted a single time. The V gene is TRBV13, the J gene TRBJ1-2; tentative D call: TRBD1 (6 bases). This CDR3 comprises 14 residues. Trimming stripped 4 bases from V and 6 bases from J, with 15 bases between. CDR1 PRHDT and CDR2 FYEKMQ come from the germline V gene (reference sequence). This chain's CDR3 is CASSSFTGLNGYTF. CDR3 coding DNA: TGTGCCAGCAGCTCCTTTACAGGGCTGAATGGCTACACCTTC.

The J gene is TRBJ2-3, the V gene TRBV5-1, with 12 bases lining up with TRBD2. The CDR3 loop spans 19 amino acids. Germline assignment: CDR1 SGHRS and CDR2 YFSETQ. Trimming removed 4 bases from V and 0 bases from J; junction bases left unmatched: 12. CDR3 region: CASSPQGLAGQESTDTQYF. CDR3 sequence (DNA): TGCGCCAGCAGCCCCCAAGGACTAGCGGGACAGGAGAGCACAGATACGCAGTATTTT.

The V and J genes are TRBV11-3 and TRBJ1-1, with TRBD1 as a possible D gene (5 bases). This CDR3 is 18 amino acids long. Deletions cut 0 bases from V and 5 bases from J, with 22 bases between. Per the germline V gene, CDR1 is SGHNT and CDR2 is YENEEA. The CDR3 sequence is CASSLEMGRASSLTEAFF. The CDR3 DNA follows: TGTGCCAGCAGCTTAGAAATGGGGCGAGCTAGTTCTTTAACTGAAGCTTTCTTT.

The gene calls are TRBV5-1 and TRBJ1-1, with 9 bases lining up with TRBD1. Germline V CDR1 and CDR2: SGHRS, YFSETQ. J lost 4 bases, V lost 4 bases, and 11 bases had no gene match. The CDR3 sequence is 16 residues long. CDR3 loop: CASSTGQGPPGTEAFF. CDR3 in DNA: TGCGCCAGCAGCACCGGACAGGGGCCTCCGGGCACTGAAGCTTTCTTT.

This clone occurred once. The V gene is TRBV18, the J gene TRBJ1-1; 8 nucleotides agree with TRBD1. CDR1 is KGHSH and CDR2 is LQKENI in the germline V gene. The CDR3 has 16 amino acids. Trimming took 6 bases from V and 1 from J; bases not matched to a gene: 10. The CDR3 spells CASSLGQVITNTEAFF. For the CDR3, the DNA is TGTGCCAGCTCCTTGGGACAGGTTATCACGAACACTGAAGCTTTCTTT.

In DNA form, the CDR3 reads TGTGCTAGTGGTCTACCTCGGGGGTACGAGCAGTACTTC. It codes for CASGLPRGYEQYF. This chain joins TRBV12-5 and TRBJ2-7; tentatively, D is TRBD2 (6 bases). Trimming stripped 5 bases from V and 4 bases from J, with 12 bases between. Germline assignment: CDR1 LGHNT and CDR2 FRNRAP. The CDR3 runs to 13 residues.

Worth noting for this clone: At the DNA level, this CDR3 is encoded by other sequences in the same sample as well. The chain joins TRBV19 to TRBJ2-2; D is possibly TRBD1 (5 bases). The germline V gene encodes CDR1 LNHDA and CDR2 SQIVND (reference sequence). Trimming pared 3 bases from V and 1 base from J, leaving 9 bases between. This CDR3 contains 15 residues. The CDR3 nucleotides are TGTGCCAGTAGTATTGGGGCAGGGAACACCGGGGAGCTGTTTTTT. It encodes CASSIGAGNTGELFF.

This sequence joins TRBV29-1 and TRBJ1-1, with 7 bases identical to TRBD1. Germline V gene lookup returns CDR1 SQVTM and CDR2 ANQGSEA. Trimming removed 6 bases from V and 0 bases from J; junction bases left unmatched: 4. CDR3 length: 13 residues. CDR3 residues: CSVRQGMNTEAFF. The CDR3 nucleotides are TGCAGCGTAAGACAGGGAATGAACACTGAAGCTTTCTTT. The full variable domain, its missing parts supplied by reference TRBV29-1 and TRBJ1-1, is SAVISQKPSRDICQRGTSLTIQCQVDSQVTMMFWYRQQPGQSLTLIATANQGSEATYESGFVIDKFPISRPNLTFSTLTVSNMSPEDSSIYLCSVRQGMNTEAFFGQGTRLTVV.

This clone was recorded once. The chain uses TRBV3-1 (or the pseudogene TRBV3-2) and TRBJ2-1; a possible D gene is TRBD2 (5 bases). The CDR3 sequence is 15 residues long. Germline loops: CDR1 LGHDT, CDR2 YNNKEL (reference sequence). The germline V and J ends were trimmed by 0 bases and 5 bases, with 11 bases remaining between them. The CDR3 DNA is TGTGCCAGCAGCCAAGACAGCGGACGCCACAATGAGCAGTTCTTC. Protein product: CASSQDSGRHNEQFF.

This clone was found once. The chain combines TRBV4-1 with TRBJ2-3, with 10 bases aligning to TRBD2. Germline V gene data show CDR1 as MGHRA and CDR2 as YSYEKL. V gave up 0 bases and J gave up 5 bases; unmatched junction bases: 5. The CDR3 spans 16 residues. The CDR3 loop is CASSQDASGSRDTQYF. The CDR3 DNA reads TGCGCCAGCAGCCAAGACGCTAGCGGGAGTAGAGATACGCAGTATTTT.

The chain combines TRBV3-1 (or the pseudogene TRBV3-2) with TRBJ1-1; 10 nucleotides agree with TRBD1. With 2 bases clipped from V and 3 bases from J, the junction kept 6 bases outside the gene matches. Germline V gene lookup returns CDR1 LGHDT and CDR2 YNNKEL (reference sequence). The CDR3 is made up of 16 amino acids. The CDR3 DNA follows: TGTGCCAGCAGCCAAAATCCCGGGACAGGGGACACTGAAGCTTTCTTT. Protein sequence: CASSQNPGTGDTEAFF.

The chain combines TRBV2 with TRBJ2-1, with unresolved D. Per the germline V gene, CDR1 is SNHLY and CDR2 is FYNNEI. Trimming left V 3 bases short and J 9 bases short, with 3 bases between. The CDR3 totals 10 residues. The CDR3 region is CASSDLEQFF. CDR3 bases: TGTGCCAGCAGTGATCTTGAGCAGTTCTTC. The whole variable domain, remainder taken from reference TRBV2 and TRBJ2-1, is EPEVTQTPSHQVTQMGQEVILRCVPISNHLYFYWYRQILGQKVEFLVSFYNNEISEKSEIFDDQFSVERPDGSNFTLKIRSTKLEDSAMYFCASSDLEQFFGPGTRLTVL.

This chain connects TRBV19 to TRBJ2-3; D possibly corresponds to TRBD2 (5 bases). The V gene's germline CDR1 is LNHDA and CDR2 SQIVND (reference sequence). This CDR3 is built from 15 residues. Trimming took off 3 bases at V and 2 bases at J, with 12 bases between the two ends. CDR3 nucleotide sequence: TGTGCCAGTAGTATGGGAGCGGTTTCCACAGATACGCAGTATTTT. As protein: CASSMGAVSTDTQYF.

This rearrangement joins TRBV7-9 to TRBJ1-2, with D possibly matching TRBD1 (5 bases). Per the germline V gene, CDR1 is SEHNR and CDR2 is FQNEAQ (reference sequence). With 2 bases removed from V and 8 bases from J, the gap between germline ends came to 21 bases. This CDR3 is built from 16 residues. In DNA, the CDR3 is TGTGCCAGCAGCTTACGAGGGGCAGGGAGGGATATCGGCTACACCTTC. Its protein product is CASSLRGAGRDIGYTF.

The chain recombines TRBV5-1 with TRBJ2-3; a weak D match, TRBD2 (7 bases). This CDR3 contains 14 residues. Trimming removed 4 bases at V and 5 bases at J, with 14 bases between. Germline V gene sequence: CDR1 SGHRS, CDR2 YFSETQ. CDR3 nucleotides: TGCGCCAGCAGCGGGGGGGCCCCGGGAGATACGCAGTATTTT. It codes for CASSGGAPGDTQYF.